The clone carrying this T cell receptor beta chain was counted a single time. Antigen unknown. The sample originates from a study of cytomegalovirus exposure and HLA in healthy donors. TCRdb's table, derived via immunoSEQ multiplex PCR, lists solely in-frame clones and lacks some. The data show just over 65,000 clones, 95% to 98% seen once. The germline V gene has CDR1 LNHNV and CDR2 YYDKDF (reference sequence). The V and J ends lost 2 bases and 5 bases, in that order; junction bases with no gene match: 9. The CDR3 sequence is 17 residues long. Study-wide results and limits: It was reported that the classifier diagnosed cytomegalovirus status with high specificity and sensitivity in both the original and validation cohorts.

The genes are TRBV15 and TRBJ2-7; 13 nucleotides line up with TRBD2. The sequence was collected from a woman under 30 in good health and CMV-seropositive. The sequencing sample was made of PBMCs. The CDR3 nucleotides read TGTGCCACCAGCAGAAGAAGAGGACTAGCGGGAGTACACGAGCAGTACTTC. Translating gives CATSRRRGLAGVHEQYF.